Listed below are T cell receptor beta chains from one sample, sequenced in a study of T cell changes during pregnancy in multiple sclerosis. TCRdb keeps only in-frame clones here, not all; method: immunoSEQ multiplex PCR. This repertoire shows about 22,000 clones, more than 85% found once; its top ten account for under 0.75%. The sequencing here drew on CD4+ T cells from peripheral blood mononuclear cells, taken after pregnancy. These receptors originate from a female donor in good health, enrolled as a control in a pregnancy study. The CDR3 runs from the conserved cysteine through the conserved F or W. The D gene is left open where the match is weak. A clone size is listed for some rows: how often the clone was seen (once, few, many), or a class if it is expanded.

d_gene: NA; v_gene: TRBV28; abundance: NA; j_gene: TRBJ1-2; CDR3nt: TGTGCCAGCAGGATAGGGGTTAACTATGGCTACACCTTC; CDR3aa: CASRIGVNYGYTF
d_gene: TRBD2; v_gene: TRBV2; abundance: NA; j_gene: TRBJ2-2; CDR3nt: TGTGCCAGCAGTTTACTAGCGGGGGGGGCCGGGGAGCTGTTTTTT; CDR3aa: CASSLLAGGAGELFF
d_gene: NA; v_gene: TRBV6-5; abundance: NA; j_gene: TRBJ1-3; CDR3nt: TGTGCCAGCAGTTACTCTGCCGGGGAGCACACCATATATTTT; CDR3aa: CASSYSAGEHTIYF
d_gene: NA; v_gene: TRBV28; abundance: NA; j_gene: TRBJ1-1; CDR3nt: TGTGCCAGCTTGCCGGCGAAGGCCACAGGGACCACTGAAGCTTTCTTT; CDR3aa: CASLPAKATGTTEAFF
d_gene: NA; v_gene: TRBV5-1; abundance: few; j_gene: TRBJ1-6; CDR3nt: TGCGCCAGCAGCTTGGGCTCCGGGTGGGATTCACCCCTCCACTTT; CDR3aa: CASSLGSGWDSPLHF
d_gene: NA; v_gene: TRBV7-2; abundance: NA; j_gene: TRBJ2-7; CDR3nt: TGTGCCAGCAGCTTAAGGTCGGGCGGGCTGTCCTACGAGCAGTACTTC; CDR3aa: CASSLRSGGLSYEQYF
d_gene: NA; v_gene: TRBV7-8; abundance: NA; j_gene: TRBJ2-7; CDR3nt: TGTGCCAGCAGCTTAGCCCTCCAGTCCTACGAGCAGTACTTC; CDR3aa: CASSLALQSYEQYF
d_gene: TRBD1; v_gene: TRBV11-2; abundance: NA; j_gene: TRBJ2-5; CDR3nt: TGTGCCAGATTCCAGGGGGCGTGGGAGACCCAGTACTTC; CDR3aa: CARFQGAWETQYF
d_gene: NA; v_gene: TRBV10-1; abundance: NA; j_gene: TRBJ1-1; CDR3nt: TGCGCCAGCGGGGGGGGGTATCCTCTGGAAGCTTTCTTT; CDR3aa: CASGGGYPLEAFF
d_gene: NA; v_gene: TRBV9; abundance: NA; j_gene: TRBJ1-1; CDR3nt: TGTGCCAGCAGCGCAACCCAGGGGGAAGCTTTCTTT; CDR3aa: CASSATQGEAFF
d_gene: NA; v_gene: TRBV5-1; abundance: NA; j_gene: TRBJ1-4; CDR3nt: TGCGCCAGCAGCTCGGGAGGGACATCACGGGGGGAAAAACTGTTTTTT; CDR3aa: CASSSGGTSRGEKLFF
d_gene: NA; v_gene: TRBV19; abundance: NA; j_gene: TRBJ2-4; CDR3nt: TGTGCCAGTAGTCCGTCGGTGGGGCAGCTAGCCAAAAACATTCAGTACTTC; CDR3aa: CASSPSVGQLAKNIQYF
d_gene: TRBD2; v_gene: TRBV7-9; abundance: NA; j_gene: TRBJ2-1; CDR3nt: TGTGCCAGCAGCTTAGTCGTGACTAGCGGGAGTTATGAGCAGTTCTTC; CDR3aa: CASSLVVTSGSYEQFF
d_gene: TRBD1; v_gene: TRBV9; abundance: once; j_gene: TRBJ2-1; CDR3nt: TGTGCCAGCAGCGTTTTGGGACAGGGGGCCTATGAGCAGTTCTTC; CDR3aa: CASSVLGQGAYEQFF
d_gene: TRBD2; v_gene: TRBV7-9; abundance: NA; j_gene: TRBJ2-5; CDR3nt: TGTGCCAGCAAACCCTCACGATTGGTAGCGGGTCCGCAAGAGACCCAGTACTTC; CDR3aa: CASKPSRLVAGPQETQYF
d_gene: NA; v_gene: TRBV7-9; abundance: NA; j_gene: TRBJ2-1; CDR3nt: TGTGCCAGCAGCGCACAGGGCGGGGAGCAGTTCTTC; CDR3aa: CASSAQGGEQFF
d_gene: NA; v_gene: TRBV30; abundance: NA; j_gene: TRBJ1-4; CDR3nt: TGTGCCTGGAGGCCATCGGGGTTTTGGGCTAATGAAAAACTGTTTTTT; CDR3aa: CAWRPSGFWANEKLFF
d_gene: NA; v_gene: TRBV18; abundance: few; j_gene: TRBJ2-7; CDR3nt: TGTGCCAGCTCACCACCGGAGAACTACGAGCAGTACTTC; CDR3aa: CASSPPENYEQYF
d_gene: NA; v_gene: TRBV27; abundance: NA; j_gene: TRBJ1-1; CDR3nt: TGTGCCAGCAGTTCGGCGCCAGGGAGGCGGAACACTGAAGCTTTCTTT; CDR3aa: CASSSAPGRRNTEAFF
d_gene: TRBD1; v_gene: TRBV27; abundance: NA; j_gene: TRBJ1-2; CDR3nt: TGTGCCAGCAGTAAACAGGGGTCTAACTATGGCTACACCTTC; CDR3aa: CASSKQGSNYGYTF
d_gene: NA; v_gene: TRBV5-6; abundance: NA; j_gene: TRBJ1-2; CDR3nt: TGTGCCAGCAGCCCAGGGATCTCATATGGCTACACCTTC; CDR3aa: CASSPGISYGYTF
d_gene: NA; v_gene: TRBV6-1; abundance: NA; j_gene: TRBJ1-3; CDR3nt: TGTGCCAGCAGTGAACGGGGAGGTTCTGGAAACACCATATATTTT; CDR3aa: CASSERGGSGNTIYF
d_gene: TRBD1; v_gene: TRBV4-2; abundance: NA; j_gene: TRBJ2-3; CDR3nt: TGTGCCAGCAGCCGGCAGGGGGCTTTCACAGATACGCAGTATTTT; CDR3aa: CASSRQGAFTDTQYF
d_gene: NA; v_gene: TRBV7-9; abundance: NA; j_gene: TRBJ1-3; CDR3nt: TGTGCCAGCAGCGTTTCTACAGGGCCCTCTGGAAACACCATATATTTT; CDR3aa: CASSVSTGPSGNTIYF
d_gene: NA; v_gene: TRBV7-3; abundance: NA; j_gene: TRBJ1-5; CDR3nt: TGTGCCAGCTCCCGGGGCAGGGGAGATCCCCAGCATTTT; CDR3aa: CASSRGRGDPQHF